The clone carrying this TCR beta chain was observed a few times. Its antigen is unidentified. This entry belongs to a study of post-analysis software for immune sequencing data. Every TCR beta cDNA library bore unique molecular identifiers. A population of roughly 0.85 to 10 million T cells gave rise to roughly 500,000 cDNA molecules. In TCRdb, the PCR reads were re-called with MiXCR into one record per CDR3 protein. This table has about 160,000 distinct CDR3 sequences, around 36% appearing once. V lost 1 base to trimming and J lost 7 bases; unmatched junction nucleotides: 10. Germline-derived CDR1 and CDR2 are LGHNA and YSLEER. CDR3 length: 17 amino acids. Overall study findings and caveats: Included in a set of roughly 5 TRBV segments more frequent in patients than controls were TRBV5-6, TRBV5-1 and TRBV20-1.

This TCR was sampled from a girl aged 10 to 17 with multiple sclerosis. This rearrangement joins TRBV4-3 to TRBJ2-1; the match to TRBD2 covers 10 bases. The specimen was blood, collected after autologous hematopoietic stem cell transplantation. CDR3 coding DNA: TGCGCCAGCAGCCAAGCTCCGGCTAGCGGGAGTCAGAATGAGCAGTTCTTC. Translation gives CASSQAPASGSQNEQFF.